Listed here are 21 T cell receptor beta chains from one sample, sequenced in a study of a mutant IDH1 vaccine in newly diagnosed glioma. Time point denoted: baseline, week 1 (first vaccination visit). As to treatment: pre-vaccination baseline after standard-of-care therapy. This table comes from immunoSEQ multiplex PCR, and its TCRdb copy is limited to in-frame clones, with some not included. The sample has around 15,000 clones; about 80% are singletons. Sequenced here: PBMCs, sampled from a glioma patient treated with radiotherapy, temozolomide or both. Source of these receptors: a man aged 35 to 55 with glioma.

This clone occurred a few times. The chain uses TRBV5-1 and TRBJ2-1, with D tentatively TRBD1 (9 bases). The V end lost 2 bases, the J end lost 0 bases, and 18 bases lay between the germline ends. CDR3 length: 18 amino acids. From germline, CDR1 is SGHRS and CDR2 YFSETQ. The CDR3 DNA is TGCGCCAGCAGCTTCCGAGGGACAGGGACTAGCTCCTACAATGAGCAGTTCTTC. Protein: CASSFRGTGTSSYNEQFF.

The chain joins TRBV2 to TRBJ2-1; 7 bases are a match to TRBD2. Germline V gene lookup returns CDR1 SNHLY and CDR2 FYNNEI. This CDR3 has 13 residues. The V segment lost 3 bases and the J segment 9 bases; nucleotides outside the gene matches: 5. CDR3 protein: CASSERERGEQFF. The CDR3 DNA reads TGTGCCAGCAGTGAGCGGGAGAGGGGTGAGCAGTTCTTC.

The chain employs TRBV7-2 and TRBJ2-2; D possibly matches TRBD1 or TRBD2 (5 bases each). The germline V and J ends were trimmed by 5 bases and 5 bases, with 15 bases remaining between them. CDR1 and CDR2 (germline): SGHTA, FQGNSA. The CDR3 consists of 15 residues. The CDR3 DNA is TGTGCCAGCAGCCGCAGATGGGGGAGAACCGGGGAGCTGTTTTTT. Residues: CASSRRWGRTGELFF.

This chain's CDR3 is CASSQGIRVGGNEQFF. The CDR3 region has the DNA TGTGCCAGCAGCCAAGGCATCAGGGTCGGTGGGAATGAGCAGTTCTTC. V and J are TRBV14 and TRBJ2-1; D is possibly TRBD1 (5 bases). This CDR3 has 16 residues. V gave up 1 base and J gave up 7 bases, with 17 bases separating them. The V gene's germline CDR1 is SGHDN and CDR2 FVKESK. Based on the CDR3 plus reference TRBV14 and TRBJ2-1, the full variable domain is EAGVTQFPSHSVIEKGQTVTLRCDPISGHDNLYWYRRVMGKEIKFLLHFVKESKQDESGMPNNRFLAERTGGTYSTLKVQPAELEDSGVYFCASSQGIRVGGNEQFFGPGTRLTVL.

About this clone itself: A single base separates this from a much larger clone, so it may be a read error. This chain connects TRBV13 to TRBJ2-5, with D tentatively TRBD2 (5 bases). The J call is in doubt because the DNA end fits TRBJ2-7 better. This CDR3 spans 15 amino acids. The germline V gene encodes CDR1 PRHDT and CDR2 FYEKMQ (reference sequence). Here the CDR3 reads CASSLWRLRTYEQYF. The CDR3 coding sequence is TGTGCCAGCAGCTTATGGAGACTAAGGACCTACGAGCAGTACTTC.

This clone was found once. This sequence joins TRBV5-6 and TRBJ1-2; D possibly corresponds to TRBD1 (5 bases). Germline values: CDR1 SGHDT, CDR2 YYEEEE. CDR3 length equals 13 residues. Trimming removed 2 bases from V and 7 bases from J, with 12 bases in between. The CDR3 nucleotides read TGTGCCAGCAGCTTATCCAGGGTGGGTGGCTACACCTTC. Encoded protein: CASSLSRVGGYTF.

The gene calls are TRBV27 and TRBJ2-1; 8 bases fit TRBD2. The V segment lost 2 bases and the J segment 7 bases; nucleotides outside the gene matches: 4. Germline CDR1 MNHEY, CDR2 SMNVEV (reference sequence). The CDR3 contains 14 residues. The CDR3 loop reads CASSLATSANEQFF. As DNA, the CDR3 is TGTGCCAGCAGTTTAGCGACTAGCGCAAATGAGCAGTTCTTC.

Points on this clone: An end of the junction differs from the germline gene, which may be a read error. The V gene is TRBV7-8, the J gene TRBJ2-7; 7 nucleotides match TRBD2. This CDR3 is built from 16 residues. Germline CDR1 reads SGHVS; CDR2 reads FQNEAQ. DNA of the CDR3: TGTGCCAGCAGCTTAGAGTCATCGGCTAGCGGTTACGGGCAGTACTTC. It specifies CASSLESSASGYGQYF.

The CDR3 is CATGGEGLAAMGQFF. The DNA of the CDR3 is TGTGCCACGGGAGGTGAGGGACTAGCGGCTATGGGGCAGTTCTTC. The chain uses TRBV10-3 and TRBJ2-1; 11 nucleotides line up with TRBD2. This CDR3 is 15 amino acids long. The V gene's germline CDR1 is ENHRY and CDR2 SYGVKD. Trimming removed 10 bases from V and 12 bases from J; junction bases left unmatched: 17.

This clone is a singleton in its sample. This chain connects TRBV29-1 to TRBJ2-3; 13 nucleotides line up with TRBD2. This CDR3 is 16 amino acids long. Germline V lookup: CDR1 SQVTM, CDR2 ANQGSEA. The V segment lost 0 bases and the J segment 7 bases; nucleotides outside the gene matches: 7. CDR3 DNA sequence: TGCAGCGTTGAAGATAGGACTAGCGGGAGATTGTATACGCAGTATTTT. This encodes CSVEDRTSGRLYTQYF.

This clone was observed a few times. The rearrangement links TRBV7-9 to TRBJ2-7, with D unclear. CDR3 size: 14 residues. CDR1 SEHNR and CDR2 FQNEAQ come from the germline V gene (reference sequence). With 1 base removed from V and 6 bases from J, the gap between germline ends came to 13 bases. CDR3 region: CASSLGLGRVEQYF. Written as DNA, the CDR3 is TGTGCCAGCAGCTTAGGCCTCGGACGGGTCGAGCAGTACTTC.

The rearrangement uses TRBV11-2 and TRBJ2-2, with 9 bases aligning to TRBD2. This CDR3 contains 16 residues. V was clipped by 3 bases and J by 7 bases; unmatched bases: 9. Germline CDR1 SGHAT, CDR2 FQNNGV. CDR3: CASSFGLAGAVGELFF. CDR3 DNA: TGTGCCAGCAGCTTCGGTTTAGCGGGAGCGGTCGGGGAGCTGTTTTTT. Supplemented by reference TRBV11-2 and TRBJ2-2, the full variable domain reads EAGVAQSPRYKIIEKRQSVAFWCNPISGHATLYWYQQILGQGPKLLIQFQNNGVVDDSQLPKDRFSAERLKGVDSTLKIQPAKLEDSAVYLCASSFGLAGAVGELFFGEGSRLTVL.

This clone occurred a few times. This chain joins TRBV11-2 and TRBJ2-7; D is undetermined. This CDR3 is 13 amino acids long. CDR1 and CDR2 from the germline V gene are SGHAT and FQNNGV. V was pared by 0 bases and J by 7 bases, with 10 bases between. The CDR3 region has the DNA TGTGCCAGCAGCTTAGATCGGTTAGGGGAGCAGTACGTC. Encoded protein: CASSLDRLGEQYV.

This chain uses TRBV5-4 with TRBJ2-1, with TRBD2 matching 14 bases. The CDR3 is 15 amino acids. J lost 6 bases, V lost 2 bases, and 1 base had no gene match. Germline V gives CDR1 SGHNT, CDR2 YYREEE (reference sequence). The CDR3 DNA follows: TGTGCCAGCAGCTTCGGGACTAGCGGGAGCAATGAGCAGTTCTTC. This codes for CASSFGTSGSNEQFF.

The chain joins TRBV14 to TRBJ1-2; D unclear. This CDR3 region has 13 residues. The V and J ends lost 4 bases and 9 bases respectively, with 15 bases between them. Germline values: CDR1 SGHDN, CDR2 FVKESK. This CDR3 is CASSLVGVRSYTF. Here the CDR3 DNA reads TGTGCCAGCAGCCTCGTCGGGGTGCGGAGCTACACCTTC.

The chain recombines TRBV29-1 with TRBJ2-5, with D unclear. The CDR3 length is 14 residues. Trimming pared 1 base from V and 5 bases from J, leaving 14 bases between. CDR1 and CDR2 (germline): SQVTM, ANQGSEA. The CDR3 loop reads CSVEAAGRSETQYF. In nucleotides, the CDR3 is TGCAGCGTTGAAGCCGCCGGTCGTAGTGAGACCCAGTACTTC.

The chain couples TRBV12-5 to TRBJ1-1; perhaps TRBD1 as D (6 bases). The V and J ends lost 4 bases and 3 bases respectively, with 12 bases between them. The germline V gene encodes CDR1 LGHNT and CDR2 FRNRAP. This CDR3 has 14 residues. The CDR3 here is CASGSGTPDTEAFF. For the CDR3, the DNA is TGTGCTAGTGGTTCGGGGACACCTGACACTGAAGCTTTCTTT.

The chain is built from TRBV2 and TRBJ2-6; 9 nucleotides match TRBD2. V lost 6 bases and J lost 2; bases outside the gene matches: 2. This CDR3 comprises 15 residues. The germline CDR1 and CDR2 sequences are SNHLY and FYNNEI. CDR3 sequence (DNA): TGTGCCAGCAGCCTAGCGGGAACTGGGGCCAACGTCCTGACTTTC. As protein: CASSLAGTGANVLTF.

The chain couples TRBV14 to TRBJ2-1, with 7 bases identical to TRBD2. The CDR3 spans 16 residues. With V trimmed by 4 bases and J by 10 bases, 16 bases remained unmatched. In germline, CDR1 is SGHDN, CDR2 FVKESK. The CDR3 DNA reads TGTGCCAGCAGCCCCGTAAGGGGAGGGCCCTCTGGGGAGCAGTTCTTC. This sequence encodes CASSPVRGGPSGEQFF.

This rearrangement joins TRBV9 to TRBJ1-4, with D unclear. Germline V gene data show CDR1 as SGDLS and CDR2 as YYNGEE. V was shortened by 5 bases and J by 7 bases, with 18 bases between the two germline ends. The CDR3 sequence is 15 residues long. The chain's CDR3 is CASSKYGVGSEKLFF. Here the CDR3 DNA reads TGTGCCAGCAGTAAATATGGGGTTGGGAGTGAAAAACTGTTTTTT.

This chain joins TRBV27 and TRBJ1-5, with D uncertain. CDR3 length: 13 amino acids. V gave up 10 bases and J gave up 1 base, with 11 bases separating them. Germline CDR1 reads MNHEY; CDR2 reads SMNVEV (reference sequence). CDR3 residues: CATTRGSNQPQHF. CDR3 nucleotides: TGTGCCACCACAAGAGGGAGCAATCAGCCCCAGCATTTT.